A single sample is the source of the 13 T cell receptor beta chains below, sequenced in a study of shared clonotypes between healthy human individuals. Using immunoSEQ multiplex PCR, the repertoire was profiled, and TCRdb retains in-frame clones only, with some absent. The table records some 2.3 million clones, approximately 93% of them present only once. Sequencing was done on a sample of naive CD4+ T cells from PBMCs. Sample subset: CD45RA+ positively selected. The receptor source for this set is a man aged 18 to 29 in good health. Some clones in this sample may be carry-over from other donors' samples.

The chain recombines TRBV7-3 with TRBJ1-5; D gene uncertain. Germline CDR1 is SGHTA and CDR2 is FQGTGA. Deletions cut 1 base from V and 6 bases from J, with 19 bases between. There are 17 residues in the CDR3. The CDR3 loop reads CASSLMRVEMGCQPQHF. CDR3 nucleotides: TGTGCCAGCAGCTTAATGAGGGTCGAGATGGGGTGTCAGCCCCAGCATTTT.

V is TRBV6-5 and J is TRBJ2-3; 10 bases fit TRBD2. Germline V lookup: CDR1 MNHEY, CDR2 SVGAGI. There are 13 residues in the CDR3. The junction had 7 bases not matched to a gene; V was cut back by 8 bases and J by 8 bases. Here the CDR3 reads CASVASGSSTQYF. The CDR3 DNA reads TGTGCCAGCGTGGCTAGCGGGAGTAGTACGCAGTATTTT.

V and J are TRBV6-1 and TRBJ2-4; either TRBD1 or TRBD2 may supply D (5 bases each). Germline CDR1 MNHNS, CDR2 SASEGT. This CDR3 has 15 amino acids. With 10 bases removed from V and 5 bases from J, the gap between germline ends came to 21 bases. CDR3 sequence reads: CATLFLVRGQNIQYF. The CDR3 DNA sequence: TGTGCCACCCTCTTCTTGGTGAGGGGCCAAAACATTCAGTACTTC.

This chain uses TRBV9 with TRBJ1-2; possibly TRBD1 for D (5 bases). The CDR3 has 16 amino acids. With 5 bases removed from V and 4 bases from J, the gap between germline ends came to 21 bases. Germline loops: CDR1 SGDLS, CDR2 YYNGEE. This chain's CDR3 is CASSSGAGGLGYGYTF. CDR3 DNA: TGTGCCAGCAGTAGCGGGGCAGGAGGCTTGGGCTATGGCTACACCTTC.

In this sample, this clone turned up a few times. The same CDR3 arises from other DNA sequences in this sample as well. This chain connects TRBV6-5 to TRBJ1-2; tentatively, D is TRBD1 (6 bases). Germline CDR1 and CDR2: MNHEY and SVGAGI. V shed 0 bases and J shed 4 bases, with 9 bases lying between them. The CDR3 has 14 residues. CDR3 in amino acids: CASSYSGQSYGYTF. Here the CDR3 DNA reads TGTGCCAGCAGTTACTCCGGACAGAGCTATGGCTACACCTTC.

Only a few counts were recorded for this clone. V and J are TRBV5-1 and TRBJ1-5; 7 bases match TRBD1. Germline V lookup: CDR1 SGHRS, CDR2 YFSETQ. V gave up 7 bases and J gave up 3 bases; unmatched junction bases: 4. The CDR3 length is 13 residues. This CDR3 is CASGTDPNQPQHF. DNA for the CDR3: TGCGCCAGCGGGACAGATCCCAATCAGCCCCAGCATTTT.

The chain uses TRBV5-1 and TRBJ1-1; D unclear. The CDR3 is 15 amino acids. From germline, CDR1 is SGHRS and CDR2 YFSETQ. The V end was cut by 4 bases, the J end by 3 bases, with 16 bases between. CDR3 nucleotides: TGCGCCAGCAGCAAAGGGTCCTCTCGGGACACTGAAGCTTTCTTT. As protein: CASSKGSSRDTEAFF.

V and J are TRBV7-9 and TRBJ2-1; D remains ambiguous. The V and J ends lost 5 bases and 0 bases respectively, with 14 bases between them. The CDR3 covers 16 residues. Looked up from germline, CDR1 is SEHNR and CDR2 is FQNEAQ (reference sequence). The CDR3 DNA reads as TGTGCCAGCAGCGACCGGGTAGTTAACTCCTACAATGAGCAGTTCTTC. Protein sequence: CASSDRVVNSYNEQFF.

J is TRBJ1-1 and V is TRBV7-9; 11 bases line up with TRBD1. With 5 bases clipped from V and 5 bases from J, the junction kept 4 bases outside the gene matches. Germline assignment: CDR1 SEHNR and CDR2 FQNEAQ (reference sequence). The CDR3 length is 14 residues. The CDR3 protein is CASSRDRGSTEAFF. CDR3 in DNA: TGTGCCAGCAGCAGGGACAGGGGGTCGACTGAAGCTTTCTTT.

The chain has TRBV19 and TRBJ2-1, with 9 bases matching TRBD2. CDR1 is LNHDA, CDR2 SQIVND, per germline (reference sequence). The CDR3 totals 14 residues. V lost 6 bases and J lost 6; bases outside the gene matches: 6. The CDR3 coding sequence is TGTGCCAGTAGGTTAGCGGGAGAGGGCAATGAGCAGTTCTTC. Translated, it gives CASRLAGEGNEQFF.

The rearrangement uses TRBV7-2 and TRBJ2-7; 11 nucleotides align to TRBD2. The trim removed 5 bases at V and 0 bases at J, leaving 3 bases unmatched. Germline V gene sequence: CDR1 SGHTA, CDR2 FQGNSA. The CDR3 has 15 residues. CDR3 sequence (DNA): TGTGCCAGCAGCGCTAGCGGGGGGACCTCCTACGAGCAGTACTTC. It encodes CASSASGGTSYEQYF.

The chain carries TRBV30 and TRBJ2-6; D perhaps matches TRBD2 (6 bases). Trimming removed 0 bases from V and 2 bases from J, with 14 bases in between. The CDR3 runs 17 residues. CDR1 is GTSNPN and CDR2 is SVGIG in the germline V gene (reference sequence). The CDR3 is CAWSVTGLRAGANVLTF. For the CDR3, the DNA is TGTGCCTGGAGTGTAACGGGACTTCGCGCTGGGGCCAACGTCCTGACTTTC.

The genes are TRBV18 and TRBJ2-7; tentatively, D is TRBD1 (6 bases). This CDR3 is 14 amino acids long. Germline-derived CDR1 and CDR2 are KGHSH and LQKENI. V was shortened by 2 bases and J by 0 bases, with 8 bases between the two germline ends. CDR3: CASSPLGHSYEQYF. CDR3 sequence (DNA): TGTGCCAGCTCACCATTGGGACACTCCTACGAGCAGTACTTC.